Shown below are 21 T cell receptor beta chains from a single sample sequenced in a study of blood T cell repertoires in COVID-19. Sequencing used immunoSEQ multiplex PCR; TCRdb keeps in-frame clones, though not all of them. The sample holds 240,000 or so clones, 70% to 85% seen once. The sample comprised peripheral blood. The receptors were gathered from a woman older than 75 with acute or convalescent COVID-19.

This chain links TRBV5-1 with TRBJ2-5; 10 bases match TRBD2. In germline, CDR1 is SGHRS, CDR2 YFSETQ. The junction had 10 bases not matched to a gene; V was cut back by 3 bases and J by 5 bases. The CDR3 covers 16 residues. DNA for the CDR3: TGCGCCAGCAGCTACGGGACTAGCGACAGGCTCGAGACCCAGTACTTC. It yields the protein CASSYGTSDRLETQYF.

This clone was seen just once. The chain uses TRBV10-3 and TRBJ1-5; a possible D gene is TRBD1 (6 bases). This CDR3 spans 16 amino acids. Germline V gene lookup returns CDR1 ENHRY and CDR2 SYGVKD. Trimming took 0 bases from V and 2 from J, leaving 11 bases between them. CDR3 residues: CAISESNRAGNQPQHF. The CDR3 nucleotides are TGTGCCATCAGTGAGTCTAACAGGGCGGGCAATCAGCCCCAGCATTTT.

This chain joins TRBV2 and TRBJ2-3, with D hard to call. The V gene's germline CDR1 is SNHLY and CDR2 FYNNEI. This CDR3 spans 13 amino acids. Between the trimmed V and J ends, which lost 4 bases and 2 bases, there was a span of 7 bases. The CDR3: CASSVATTDTQYF. CDR3 sequence (DNA): TGTGCCAGCAGTGTGGCCACCACAGATACGCAGTATTTT. The complete variable domain, with remaining parts taken from reference TRBV2 and TRBJ2-3, reads EPEVTQTPSHQVTQMGQEVILRCVPISNHLYFYWYRQILGQKVEFLVSFYNNEISEKSEIFDDQFSVERPDGSNFTLKIRSTKLEDSAMYFCASSVATTDTQYFGPGTRLTVL.

J is TRBJ1-5 and V is TRBV9, with TRBD1 as a possible D gene (5 bases). The V gene's germline CDR1 is SGDLS and CDR2 YYNGEE. V was shortened by 3 bases and J by 0 bases, with 10 bases between the two germline ends. The CDR3 totals 15 residues. As DNA, the CDR3 is TGTGCCAGCAGCGCAGACGGACATAGCAATCAGCCCCAGCATTTT. It encodes CASSADGHSNQPQHF.

This clone was seen just once. The chain is built from TRBV2 and TRBJ1-2; D is unclear. CDR1 and CDR2 (germline): SNHLY, FYNNEI. This CDR3 contains 15 residues. The V and J ends lost 2 bases and 4 bases respectively, with 14 bases between them. The DNA of the CDR3 is TGTGCCAGCAGTGAACGATCCGGGTACGGCTATGGCTACACCTTC. Residues: CASSERSGYGYGYTF.

The CDR3 loop is CASSQQTSGRSEQYF. Written as DNA, the CDR3 is TGTGCCAGCAGCCAACAGACTAGCGGGAGGAGCGAGCAGTACTTC. The rearrangement links TRBV7-9 to TRBJ2-7, with TRBD2 matching 13 bases. CDR1 and CDR2 from the germline V gene are SEHNR and FQNEAQ (reference sequence). This CDR3 region has 15 residues. The ends lost 5 bases at V and 6 bases at J; junction bases unmatched: 7.

The chain joins TRBV24-1 to TRBJ2-5; no definite D call. In germline, CDR1 is KGHDR, CDR2 SFDVKD. There are 13 residues in the CDR3. Trimming left V 9 bases short and J 2 bases short, with 12 bases between. CDR3: CATLVVLQETQYF. The DNA of the CDR3 is TGTGCCACCCTGGTAGTACTACAAGAGACCCAGTACTTC.

The chain uses TRBV6-6 and TRBJ2-7, with D possibly TRBD2 on 6 matching bases. V lost 2 bases to trimming and J lost 1 base, with 15 bases between them. This CDR3 is built from 16 residues. Germline CDR1 and CDR2: MNHNY and SVGAGI (reference sequence). Here the CDR3 DNA reads TGTGCCAGCAGTTACGGAGGGCGGGCAATTTCCTACGAGCAGTACTTC. The encoded protein is CASSYGGRAISYEQYF.

The CDR3 region is CASSLGDNSPLHF. The CDR3, as DNA: TGCGCCAGCAGCCTTGGAGATAATTCACCCCTCCACTTT. The V gene is TRBV4-3, the J gene TRBJ1-6; no reliable D call. CDR3 length: 13 amino acids. Between the trimmed V and J ends, which lost 4 bases and 5 bases, there was a span of 6 bases. Germline CDR1 and CDR2: LGHNA and YSLEER.

This clone was observed once. The genes are TRBV10-2 and TRBJ2-7; TRBD2 aligns across 8 bases. The CDR3 spans 15 residues. Unmatched junction bases numbered 15, after V lost 8 bases and J lost 6 bases. Germline V gives CDR1 WSHSY, CDR2 SAAADI. CDR3 protein: CASGEIAGFGAEQYF. CDR3 DNA: TGCGCCAGCGGGGAAATAGCGGGGTTTGGAGCCGAGCAGTACTTC.

In nucleotides, the CDR3 is TGTGCCAGCAGCCCTATTCACAATGAGCAGTTCTTC. Its protein is CASSPIHNEQFF. This chain links TRBV7-9 with TRBJ2-1; D not certain. V dropped 5 bases and J dropped 5 bases, with 7 bases sitting between them. This CDR3 contains 12 residues. Germline CDR1 SEHNR, CDR2 FQNEAQ (reference sequence).

The chain links TRBV18 to TRBJ2-3, with 9 bases fitting TRBD2. Trimming cost V 4 bases and J 7 bases; bases outside gene matches: 9. Germline V gene lookup returns CDR1 KGHSH and CDR2 LQKENI. CDR3 length: 15 residues. The CDR3 nucleotides are TGTGCCAGCTCACTGGGACTAGCCGGCTCTTATACGCAGTATTTT. Residues: CASSLGLAGSYTQYF.

V is TRBV6-5 and J is TRBJ1-2, with D possibly matching TRBD1 (5 bases). From germline, CDR1 is MNHEY and CDR2 SVGAGI. The CDR3 runs 13 residues. V gave up 4 bases and J gave up 10 bases, with 16 bases separating them. The CDR3 loop is CASSLSAGPDYTF. CDR3 nucleotides: TGTGCCAGCAGTTTGAGCGCAGGGCCCGACTACACCTTC.

This clone has just a few counts. The chain couples TRBV19 to TRBJ2-4, with 9 positions matching TRBD1. The CDR3 contains 14 residues. Germline assignment: CDR1 LNHDA and CDR2 SQIVND (reference sequence). Losses at the gene ends were 5 bases for V and 6 bases for J; bases not matched to a gene: 5. CDR3 protein: CASSRGTGRNIQYF. The CDR3, as DNA: TGTGCCAGTAGTCGGGGGACAGGGAGAAACATTCAGTACTTC. Full variable domain (outside the CDR3, taken from reference TRBV19 and TRBJ2-4): DGGITQSPKYLFRKEGQNVTLSCEQNLNHDAMYWYRQDPGQGLRLIYYSQIVNDFQKGDIAEGYSVSREKKESFPLTVTSAQKNPTAFYLCASSRGTGRNIQYFGAGTRLSVL.

The chain has TRBV9 and TRBJ1-2; 7 bases map to TRBD1. CDR3 length: 15 residues. After removal of 3 bases from V and 4 bases from J, the junction contained 9 bases not matched to a gene. From germline, CDR1 is SGDLS and CDR2 YYNGEE. The CDR3 spells CASSARTGGPYGYTF. In nucleotides, the CDR3 is TGTGCCAGCAGCGCCCGGACAGGAGGGCCCTATGGCTACACCTTC. The full variable domain, in which reference TRBV9 and TRBJ1-2 provide the parts outside the CDR3, is DSGVTQTPKHLITATGQRVTLRCSPRSGDLSVYWYQQSLDQGLQFLIQYYNGEERAKGNILERFSAQQFPDLHSELNLSSLELGDSALYFCASSARTGGPYGYTFGSGTRLTVV.

V and J are TRBV10-3 and TRBJ1-6; D might be TRBD1 (5 bases). V lost 2 bases, J lost 10 bases, and 9 bases lay in between. The CDR3 is 13 residues long. Germline values: CDR1 ENHRY, CDR2 SYGVKD. The CDR3 reads CAISEQGFSPLHF. For the CDR3, the DNA is TGTGCCATCAGTGAGCAGGGATTCTCACCCCTCCACTTT.

The V call is TRBV7-2, the J call TRBJ1-6; 8 bases align to TRBD1. Germline V gene data show CDR1 as SGHTA and CDR2 as FQGNSA. The trim removed 1 base at V and 6 bases at J, leaving 2 bases unmatched. The CDR3 spans 15 residues. The CDR3 region has the DNA TGTGCCAGCAGCTTAGGGCAGGGGGCTAATTCACCCCTCCACTTT. This gives the protein CASSLGQGANSPLHF.

The J gene is TRBJ2-3, the V gene TRBV6-2 or TRBV6-3; TRBD2 matches at 11 bases. Looked up from germline, CDR1 is MNHEY and CDR2 is SVGEGT. V was clipped by 2 bases and J by 2 bases; unmatched bases: 6. The CDR3 runs 17 residues. The CDR3 sequence is CASSYGGTSGYTDTQYF. CDR3 DNA: TGTGCCAGCAGTTACGGGGGGACTAGCGGTTACACAGATACGCAGTATTTT.

About this clone: Other DNA sequences in this sample translate to the same CDR3. This chain connects TRBV18 to TRBJ1-1; D gene unclear. Looked up from germline, CDR1 is KGHSH and CDR2 is LQKENI. V lost 1 base to trimming and J lost 1 base, with 10 bases between them. This CDR3 region has 15 residues. CDR3 sequence reads: CASSPREGANTEAFF. CDR3 nucleotides: TGTGCCAGCTCACCACGGGAGGGCGCGAACACTGAAGCTTTCTTT.

The chain joins TRBV29-1 to TRBJ1-1; 7 bases fit TRBD1. The CDR3 loop spans 12 amino acids. CDR1 and CDR2 (germline): SQVTM, ANQGSEA. The V gene end was trimmed by 4 bases and the J gene end by 1 base; junction bases not matched to a gene: 0. The CDR3 region is CSVGTGNTEAFF. Here the CDR3 DNA reads TGCAGCGTTGGGACAGGGAACACTGAAGCTTTCTTT.

The chain uses TRBV7-9 and TRBJ1-6; TRBD1 is a possible D gene (5 bases). The CDR3 is 14 residues long. Trimming shortened V by 3 bases and J by 5 bases, and 8 bases separated the two germline ends. Germline CDR1 reads SEHNR; CDR2 reads FQNEAQ (reference sequence). CDR3 sequence (DNA): TGTGCCAGCAGCTTTACAGGAAATAATTCACCCCTCCACTTT. It is translated as CASSFTGNNSPLHF.